These T cell receptor beta chains were read from a single sample in a study of T cells in narcolepsy. The repertoire was sequenced with immunoSEQ multiplex PCR; TCRdb's copy has only in-frame clones and lacks some. The sample carries over 25,000 clones, 85% to 90% recorded once. What was sequenced was CD45RA- memory CD4+ T cells from PBMCs. These receptors originate from a human donor with narcolepsy. The CDR3 runs from the conserved cysteine through the conserved F or W. The order of the fields is J gene, D gene, V gene, clone size, CDR3 protein, CDR3 DNA. D genes are given only for firm matches. Rows give clone size only sometimes, using once, few, many, or a class for an expanded clone.

>TRBJ2-1|NA|TRBV21-1|NA
CASSKRLAGGNEQFF
TGTGCCAGCAGCAAAAGACTAGCGGGAGGCAATGAGCAGTTCTTC
>TRBJ1-3|NA|TRBV11-2|NA
CASSLERQLGNTIYF
TGTGCCAGCAGCTTAGAGAGACAGCTGGGAAACACCATATATTTT
>TRBJ2-6|NA|TRBV28|NA
CASRNRNSGANVLTF
TGTGCCAGCAGAAACCGCAACTCTGGGGCCAACGTCCTGACTTTC
>TRBJ1-5|NA|TRBV4-2|NA
CASSQEGQSNQPQHF
TGTGCCAGCAGCCAAGAGGGGCAGAGCAATCAGCCCCAGCATTTT
>TRBJ2-7|NA|TRBV27|NA
CASSFLGEFEQYF
TGTGCCAGCAGTTTTTTGGGGGAGTTCGAGCAGTACTTC
>TRBJ1-5|NA|TRBV6-5|NA
CASSLWGDVPQHF
TGTGCCAGCAGTTTATGGGGAGACGTGCCCCAGCATTTT
>TRBJ2-5|NA|TRBV27|NA
CASSLSGTRETQYF
TGTGCCAGCAGTTTATCGGGGACAAGAGAGACCCAGTACTTC
>TRBJ2-7|NA|TRBV2|NA
CASSGGAYEQYF
TGTGCCAGCAGTGGGGGAGCCTACGAGCAGTACTTC
>TRBJ1-2|NA|TRBV25-1|NA
CYHKGFNYGYTF
TGTTACCACAAGGGCTTTAACTATGGCTACACCTTC
>TRBJ1-2|NA|TRBV25-1|NA
CASSEPDGFYGYTF
TGTGCCAGCAGTGAACCCGACGGATTCTATGGCTACACCTTC
>TRBJ2-1|NA|TRBV28|NA
CASSLGWYNEQFF
TGTGCCAGCAGTTTAGGTTGGTACAATGAGCAGTTCTTC
>TRBJ2-7|NA|TRBV6-5|few
CASRGPANEQYF
TGTGCCAGCAGGGGTCCAGCCAACGAGCAGTACTTC
>TRBJ2-1|TRBD1|TRBV6-5|once
CASSYSRDRESNEQFF
TGTGCCAGCAGTTACTCAAGGGACAGGGAAAGCAATGAGCAGTTCTTC
>TRBJ1-6|NA|TRBV25-1|NA
CASSGASSPLHF
TGTGCCAGCAGCGGGGCGAGTTCACCCCTCCACTTT